Listed here are 14 T cell receptor beta chains from one sample, sequenced in a study of cytomegalovirus exposure and HLA in healthy donors. PCR involved 60 Vbeta and 13 Jbeta primers. Repertoires were generated with immunoSEQ multiplex PCR, while TCRdb's copy carries only in-frame clones and drops some. The top ten clones hold more than 1.5% of a sample with under 150,000 clones, over 75% of them seen once. The sequencing input was PBMCs. The source is a boy aged 10-17 years in good health and CMV-seronegative.

The genes are TRBV9 and TRBJ2-5; 11 bases map to TRBD1. CDR1 SGDLS and CDR2 YYNGEE come from the germline V gene. The CDR3 sequence is 19 residues long. The junction had 11 bases not matched to a gene; V was cut back by 1 base and J by 0 bases. In DNA, the CDR3 is TGTGCCAGCAGCGTAACCGTGGGGGGGGGACAGGGGGACCAAGAGACCCAGTACTTC. Translated, it gives CASSVTVGGGQGDQETQYF.

This clone was found once. The CDR3 loop is CASSLGGEREQYF. As DNA, the CDR3 is TGCGCCAGCAGCTTGGGGGGGGAGAGGGAGCAGTACTTC. V gene TRBV5-1 combines with J gene TRBJ2-7, with D perhaps matching TRBD2 (6 bases). The CDR3 is 13 residues long. The V and J ends lost 0 bases and 7 bases respectively, with 11 bases between them. CDR1 is SGHRS and CDR2 is YFSETQ in the germline V gene.

The chain recombines TRBV15 with TRBJ2-1, with 11 bases that match TRBD2. Germline trimming cut 0 bases from V and 0 bases from J; bases unmatched to any gene: 10. The CDR3 has 20 amino acids. Germline-derived CDR1 and CDR2 are LNHNV and YYDKDF (reference sequence). CDR3: CATSRDLGLAGGASYNEQFF. The CDR3 DNA reads as TGTGCCACCAGCAGAGATCTAGGCCTAGCGGGAGGAGCCTCCTACAATGAGCAGTTCTTC.

There are a few counts of this clone. The CDR3 loop is CASSTSVARNEKLFF. In DNA, the CDR3 is TGTGCCAGCAGCACTAGCGTTGCCAGGAATGAAAAACTGTTTTTT. The chain has TRBV9 and TRBJ1-4; D is undetermined. In germline, CDR1 is SGDLS, CDR2 YYNGEE. CDR3 length equals 15 residues. The ends were cut back, 4 bases at V and 5 bases at J, with 15 bases in the middle.

The chain employs TRBV29-1 and TRBJ1-3, with D unresolved. The length of the CDR3 is 15 residues. Germline V gives CDR1 SQVTM, CDR2 ANQGSEA. V dropped 0 bases and J dropped 3 bases, with 12 bases sitting between them. The CDR3 protein is CSVEDRSVRGNTIYF. CDR3 coding DNA: TGCAGCGTTGAAGATCGGTCGGTCCGTGGAAACACCATATATTTT.

The chain uses TRBV27 and TRBJ1-1; possible D gene TRBD1, 5 bases. Germline values: CDR1 MNHEY, CDR2 SMNVEV (reference sequence). V was trimmed by 6 bases and J by 2 bases, leaving 10 bases between them. CDR3 size: 13 residues. The CDR3: CASSTGINTEAFF. The CDR3 DNA reads TGTGCCAGCAGCACAGGCATAAACACTGAAGCTTTCTTT.

This clone was picked up one time. In this CDR3 the conserved last residue, phenylalanine or tryptophan, is missing, so a read error is likely. The DNA is omitted, as the CDR3 cannot be located on it reliably, and the CDR3 follows TCRdb's listing. The genes are TRBV15 and TRBJ1-2; TRBD1 reflects the table's D call only, with no check against the DNA. Per the germline V gene, CDR1 is LNHNV and CDR2 is YYDKDF (reference sequence). The CDR3 spans 11 residues, counting both ends. The CDR3 sequence: CATSRGDRVLL.

V gene TRBV9 combines with J gene TRBJ2-7; 9 bases are shared with TRBD2. The CDR3 is 18 residues long. CDR1 and CDR2 from the germline V gene are SGDLS and YYNGEE. Trimming at V came to 0 bases and at J to 5 bases, leaving 15 bases not matched to a gene. The CDR3 coding sequence is TGTGCCAGCAGCGTAGATCCGGGCGGGGGGGCTTTTGTAAACGAGCAGTACTTC. As protein: CASSVDPGGGAFVNEQYF.

This sequence joins TRBV5-8 and TRBJ2-1; 9 bases align to TRBD2. The length of the CDR3 is 15 residues. V trimming: 6 bases; J trimming: 5 bases; junction bases outside the gene matches: 9. In germline, CDR1 is SGHTS, CDR2 YDEGEE. CDR3 DNA: TGTGCCAGCATCCAAGGGCTAGCGGGAAACAATGAGCAGTTCTTC. Encoded protein: CASIQGLAGNNEQFF.

V is TRBV7-9 and J is TRBJ2-1, with 10 bases lining up with TRBD2. V lost 4 bases to trimming and J lost 5 bases; unmatched junction nucleotides: 5. Germline values: CDR1 SEHNR, CDR2 FQNEAQ (reference sequence). The CDR3 has 15 amino acids. CDR3 in amino acids: CASSSIAGGHNEQFF. The CDR3 nucleotides are TGTGCCAGCAGCTCTATAGCGGGGGGACACAATGAGCAGTTCTTC.

This rearrangement joins TRBV4-3 to TRBJ1-1, with TRBD1 identical over 8 bases. CDR1 is LGHNA and CDR2 is YSLEER in the germline V gene. The CDR3 sequence is 16 residues long. After removal of 1 base from V and 0 bases from J, the junction contained 4 bases not matched to a gene. The CDR3 nucleotides are TGCGCCAGCAGCCAAGGGCAGGGGGCCATGAACACTGAAGCTTTCTTT. Protein: CASSQGQGAMNTEAFF.

The chain combines TRBV7-9 with TRBJ1-2; D is possibly TRBD1 (6 bases). V lost 6 bases and J lost 4, with 12 bases in between. CDR1 and CDR2 (germline): SEHNR, FQNEAQ (reference sequence). The CDR3 consists of 13 residues. DNA of the CDR3: TGTGCCAGCAGTCTCGACAGGACCTATGGCTACACCTTC. It codes for CASSLDRTYGYTF.

The gene calls are TRBV30 and TRBJ1-6, with D hard to call. The CDR3 covers 13 residues. V was pared by 4 bases and J by 7 bases, with 11 bases between. CDR1 and CDR2 from the germline V gene are GTSNPN and SVGIG (reference sequence). The CDR3 spells CAWTPQINSPLHF. In nucleotides, the CDR3 is TGTGCCTGGACCCCACAGATCAATTCACCCCTCCACTTT.

V and J are TRBV29-1 and TRBJ1-2; TRBD1 is a possible D gene (5 bases). This CDR3 has 11 amino acids. Trimming stripped 4 bases from V and 6 bases from J, with 9 bases between. CDR1 is SQVTM and CDR2 is ANQGSEA in the germline V gene. The CDR3 region has the DNA TGCAGCGTTGTCGGGGGACATGGCTACACCTTC. Amino acid sequence: CSVVGGHGYTF.